The 13 T cell receptor beta chains given below trace back to one sample, sequenced in a study of blood T cell repertoires in COVID-19. The table came from immunoSEQ multiplex PCR; TCRdb's copy has only in-frame clones and leaves some out. The sample carries tens of thousands of clones, around three quarters recorded once. Source material: peripheral blood. Every receptor here comes from a human donor in a cohort sampled during active COVID-19.

This clone has just a few counts. The rearrangement uses TRBV4-3 and TRBJ1-1; D might be TRBD1 (5 bases). Germline loops: CDR1 LGHNA, CDR2 YSLEER. CDR3 length equals 17 residues. V was shortened by 0 bases and J by 0 bases, with 14 bases between the two germline ends. The CDR3 here is CASSQEGASAMNTEAFF. CDR3 nucleotide sequence: TGCGCCAGCAGCCAAGAAGGGGCCAGCGCTATGAACACTGAAGCTTTCTTT.

V gene TRBV28 combines with J gene TRBJ1-1, with 10 nucleotides matching TRBD1. Germline CDR1 reads MDHEN; CDR2 reads SYDVKM. This CDR3 has 14 residues. After removal of 4 bases from V and 1 base from J, the junction contained 0 bases not matched to a gene. DNA of the CDR3: TGTGCCAGCAGTTGGACAGGGGGGAACACTGAAGCTTTCTTT. This codes for CASSWTGGNTEAFF.

The V call is TRBV5-1, the J call TRBJ2-4; the match to TRBD2 covers 13 bases. The ends lost 2 bases at V and 2 bases at J; junction bases unmatched: 16. The CDR3 sequence is 21 residues long. Germline lookup yields CDR1 SGHRS and CDR2 YFSETQ. The CDR3 spells CASSFGTSGVTPPLSKNIQYF. The CDR3, as DNA: TGCGCCAGCAGCTTTGGGACTAGCGGGGTAACTCCCCCCTTATCCAAAAACATTCAGTACTTC.

This clone was found a few times. The rearrangement joins TRBV29-1 to TRBJ2-7; the D gene is possibly TRBD1 (5 bases). Trimming shortened V by 6 bases and J by 9 bases, and 15 bases separated the two germline ends. Germline V gene lookup returns CDR1 SQVTM and CDR2 ANQGSEA. This CDR3 spans 11 amino acids. CDR3 sequence reads: CSVGRQGGQYF. The CDR3 DNA is TGCAGCGTAGGCAGGCAGGGTGGGCAGTACTTC.

The chain is built from TRBV4-1 and TRBJ2-6; possibly TRBD1 for D (5 bases). V lost 4 bases, J lost 0 bases, and 10 bases lay in between. The CDR3 sequence is 16 residues long. Germline V gives CDR1 MGHRA, CDR2 YSYEKL. The CDR3 nucleotides are TGCGCCAGCAGCCCTGACAGTATCTCTGGGGCCAACGTCCTGACTTTC. Protein: CASSPDSISGANVLTF.

This chain uses TRBV6-5 with TRBJ2-3; D is ambiguous. The CDR3 has 12 amino acids. Trimming removed 10 bases at V and 6 bases at J, with 14 bases between. Germline V lookup: CDR1 MNHEY, CDR2 SVGAGI. CDR3 in amino acids: CATDIAGDTQYF. CDR3 DNA: TGTGCCACCGATATCGCCGGGGATACGCAGTATTTT.

In DNA form, the CDR3 reads TGCGCCAGCAGCCAAGAAGACACCCACCTGGATGAGCAGTTCTTC. Translated: CASSQEDTHLDEQFF. This chain links TRBV4-1 with TRBJ2-1; D not certain. The CDR3 extends over 15 amino acids. CDR1 is MGHRA and CDR2 is YSYEKL in the germline V gene. Deletions cut 0 bases from V and 8 bases from J, with 14 bases between.

The chain couples TRBV27 to TRBJ2-7; 11 bases map to TRBD2. This CDR3 has 18 residues. From germline, CDR1 is MNHEY and CDR2 SMNVEV (reference sequence). J gave up 0 bases and V 5 bases, and 12 bases lay outside the gene matches. The CDR3 protein is CASSLRGSLAGGSYEQYF. The CDR3 nucleotides are TGTGCCAGCAGTCTTCGGGGGAGCCTAGCGGGAGGCTCCTACGAGCAGTACTTC.

This clone came up once. The genes are TRBV15 and TRBJ2-7; TRBD1 matches 7 bases. V trimming: 0 bases; J trimming: 6 bases; junction bases outside the gene matches: 8. This CDR3 contains 15 residues. CDR1 and CDR2 (germline): LNHNV, YYDKDF (reference sequence). The CDR3 region is CATSRDVRGLGEQYF. CDR3 sequence (DNA): TGTGCCACCAGCAGAGATGTCAGGGGGTTGGGCGAGCAGTACTTC.

V usage is TRBV12-5 and J usage is TRBJ2-6; the match to TRBD1 covers 8 bases. This CDR3 has 19 amino acids. The germline V gene encodes CDR1 LGHNT and CDR2 FRNRAP. Trimming removed 0 bases from V and 0 bases from J; junction bases left unmatched: 7. The CDR3 nucleotides are TGTGCTAGTGGTTTGGTACGTCGACAGGGGAGCTCTGGGGCCAACGTCCTGACTTTC. Protein product: CASGLVRRQGSSGANVLTF. Together with reference TRBV12-5 and TRBJ2-6, the CDR3 gives the full variable domain: DARVTQTPRHKVTEMGQEVTMRCQPILGHNTVFWYRQTMMQGLELLAYFRNRAPLDDSGMPKDRFSAEMPDATLATLKIQPSEPRDSAVYFCASGLVRRQGSSGANVLTFGAGSRLTVL.

The chain recombines TRBV11-3 with TRBJ2-7, with TRBD1 as a possible D gene (5 bases). The germline gives CDR1 SGHNT, CDR2 YENEEA. The CDR3 extends over 15 amino acids. V was trimmed by 5 bases and J by 2 bases, leaving 16 bases between them. The CDR3 spells CASSKPGINPYEQYF. In DNA form, the CDR3 reads TGTGCCAGCAGCAAACCAGGGATCAACCCCTACGAGCAGTACTTC.

V and J are TRBV13 and TRBJ2-3; 7 positions agree with TRBD1. This CDR3 spans 15 amino acids. Germline lookup yields CDR1 PRHDT and CDR2 FYEKMQ (reference sequence). The J segment lost 0 bases and the V segment lost 3 bases, leaving 3 bases of the junction unmatched. The CDR3 loop reads CASSFRQGSTDTQYF. CDR3 in DNA: TGTGCCAGCAGCTTCCGACAGGGAAGCACAGATACGCAGTATTTT.

The V and J genes are TRBV19 and TRBJ1-3; D call uncertain. The CDR3 extends over 16 amino acids. Per the germline V gene, CDR1 is LNHDA and CDR2 is SQIVND (reference sequence). V lost 7 bases to trimming and J lost 0 bases, with 16 bases between them. The CDR3 sequence is CASIPRHGPSGNTIYF. CDR3 DNA: TGTGCCAGTATTCCCCGACACGGCCCCTCTGGAAACACCATATATTTT.